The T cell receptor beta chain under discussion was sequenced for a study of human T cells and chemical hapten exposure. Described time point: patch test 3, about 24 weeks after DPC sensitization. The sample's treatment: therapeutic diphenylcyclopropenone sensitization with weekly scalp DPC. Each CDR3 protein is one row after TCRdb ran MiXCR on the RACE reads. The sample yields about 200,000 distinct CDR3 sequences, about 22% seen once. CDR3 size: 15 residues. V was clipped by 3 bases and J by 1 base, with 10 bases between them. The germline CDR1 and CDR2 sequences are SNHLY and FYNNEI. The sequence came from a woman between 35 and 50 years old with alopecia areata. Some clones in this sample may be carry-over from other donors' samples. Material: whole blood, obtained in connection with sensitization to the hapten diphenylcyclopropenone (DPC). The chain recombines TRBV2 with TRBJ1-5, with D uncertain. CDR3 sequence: CASSEQGLSNQPQHF. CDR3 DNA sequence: TGTGCCAGCAGTGAGCAAGGGTTGAGCAATCAGCCCCAGCATTTT.